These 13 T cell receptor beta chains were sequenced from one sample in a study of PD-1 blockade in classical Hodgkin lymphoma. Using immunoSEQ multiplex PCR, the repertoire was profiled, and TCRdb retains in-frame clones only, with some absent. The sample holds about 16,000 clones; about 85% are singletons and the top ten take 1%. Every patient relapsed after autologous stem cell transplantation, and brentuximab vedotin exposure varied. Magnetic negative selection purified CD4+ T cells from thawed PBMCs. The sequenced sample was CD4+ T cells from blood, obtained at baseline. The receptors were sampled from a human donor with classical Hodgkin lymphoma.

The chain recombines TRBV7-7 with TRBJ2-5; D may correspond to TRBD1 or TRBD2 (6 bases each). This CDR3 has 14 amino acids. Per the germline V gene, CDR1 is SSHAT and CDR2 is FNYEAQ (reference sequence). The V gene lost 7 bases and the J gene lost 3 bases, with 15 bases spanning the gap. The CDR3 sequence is CASTRQGGKETQYF. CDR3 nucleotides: TGTGCCAGCACCAGACAAGGGGGGAAAGAGACCCAGTACTTC.

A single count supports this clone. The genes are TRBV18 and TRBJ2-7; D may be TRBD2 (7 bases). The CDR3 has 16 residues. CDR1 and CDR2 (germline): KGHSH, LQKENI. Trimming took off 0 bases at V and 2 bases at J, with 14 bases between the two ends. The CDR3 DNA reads TGTGCCAGCTCACCACCGACGGGGGGCCGGGCCTACGAGCAGTACTTC. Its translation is CASSPPTGGRAYEQYF.

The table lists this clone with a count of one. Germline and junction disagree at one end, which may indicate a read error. The CDR3 region is CAGSLVWRGNEKLFF. In DNA, the CDR3 is TGTGCCGGCAGCTTGGTTTGGCGTGGTAATGAAAAACTGTTTTTT. The genes are TRBV5-6 and TRBJ1-4; D is unresolved. Looked up from germline, CDR1 is SGHDT and CDR2 is YYEEEE. The CDR3 extends over 15 amino acids.

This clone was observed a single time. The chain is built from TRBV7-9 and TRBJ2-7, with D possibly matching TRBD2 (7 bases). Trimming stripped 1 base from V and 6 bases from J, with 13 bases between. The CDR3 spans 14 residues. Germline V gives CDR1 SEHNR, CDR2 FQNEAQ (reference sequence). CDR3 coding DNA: TGTGCCAGCAGCTTAGGCGGGGGCCGGGGCGAGCAGTACTTC. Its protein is CASSLGGGRGEQYF.

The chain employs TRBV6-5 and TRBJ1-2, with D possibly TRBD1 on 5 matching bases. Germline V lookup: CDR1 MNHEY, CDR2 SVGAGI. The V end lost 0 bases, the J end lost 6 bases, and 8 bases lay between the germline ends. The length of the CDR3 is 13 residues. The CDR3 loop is CASSYSGTDGYTF. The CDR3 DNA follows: TGTGCCAGCAGTTACTCCGGGACGGATGGCTACACCTTC.

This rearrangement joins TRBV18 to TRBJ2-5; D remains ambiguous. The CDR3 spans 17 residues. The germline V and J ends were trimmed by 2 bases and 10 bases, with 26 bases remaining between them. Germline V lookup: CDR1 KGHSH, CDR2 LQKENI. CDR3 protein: CASSPMSEPTSGVNQYF. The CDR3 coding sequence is TGTGCCAGCTCACCAATGTCCGAGCCGACCTCTGGGGTTAACCAGTACTTC.

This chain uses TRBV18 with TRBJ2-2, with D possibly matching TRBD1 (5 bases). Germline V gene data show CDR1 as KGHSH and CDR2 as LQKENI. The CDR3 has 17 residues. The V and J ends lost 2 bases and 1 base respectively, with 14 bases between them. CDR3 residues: CASSPSVGQGNTGELFF. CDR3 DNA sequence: TGTGCCAGCTCACCATCTGTAGGTCAGGGGAACACCGGGGAGCTGTTTTTT.

CDR3 sequence: CAISGGPSSGNTIYF. The CDR3 DNA sequence: TGTGCCATCTCGGGGGGGCCAAGCTCTGGAAACACCATATATTTT. The rearrangement joins TRBV6-6 to TRBJ1-3; possibly TRBD1 for D (6 bases). Germline CDR1 is MNHNY and CDR2 is SVGAGI (reference sequence). The CDR3 contains 15 residues. V lost 10 bases and J 0 bases, leaving 16 bases between the germline ends.

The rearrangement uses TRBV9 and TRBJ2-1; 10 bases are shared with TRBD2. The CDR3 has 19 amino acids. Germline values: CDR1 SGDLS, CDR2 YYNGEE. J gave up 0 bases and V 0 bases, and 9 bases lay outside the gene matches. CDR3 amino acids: CASSVGGLAGAPSYNEQFF. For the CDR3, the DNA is TGTGCCAGCAGCGTAGGGGGGCTAGCGGGGGCCCCCTCCTACAATGAGCAGTTCTTC.

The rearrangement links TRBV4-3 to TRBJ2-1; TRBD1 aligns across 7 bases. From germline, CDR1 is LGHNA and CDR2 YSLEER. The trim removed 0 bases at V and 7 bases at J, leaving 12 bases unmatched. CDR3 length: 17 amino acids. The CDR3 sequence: CASSQDPSGGVRNEQFF. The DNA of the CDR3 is TGCGCCAGCAGCCAAGACCCCTCAGGGGGAGTTCGGAATGAGCAGTTCTTC.

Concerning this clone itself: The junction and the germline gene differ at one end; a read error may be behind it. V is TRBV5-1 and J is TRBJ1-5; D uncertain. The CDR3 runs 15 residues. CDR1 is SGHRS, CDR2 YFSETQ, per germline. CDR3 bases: TGCGCGAGCAGCGCCCTCGGGCACCCCAATCAGCCCCAGCATTTT. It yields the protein CASSALGHPNQPQHF.

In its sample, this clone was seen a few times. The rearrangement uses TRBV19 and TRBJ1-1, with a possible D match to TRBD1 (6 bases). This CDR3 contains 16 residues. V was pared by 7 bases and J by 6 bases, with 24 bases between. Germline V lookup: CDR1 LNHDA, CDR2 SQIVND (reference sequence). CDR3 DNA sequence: TGTGCCAGTACTCTCTTCCCGGGGGGGGGCGACGCTGAAGCTTTCTTT. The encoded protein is CASTLFPGGGDAEAFF.

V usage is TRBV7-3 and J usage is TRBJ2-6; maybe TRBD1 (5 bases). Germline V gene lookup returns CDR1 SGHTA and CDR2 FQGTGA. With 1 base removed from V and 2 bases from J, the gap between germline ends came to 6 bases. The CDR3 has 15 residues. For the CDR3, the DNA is TGTGCCAGCAGCTTAATACAGGCTGGGGCCAACGTCCTGACTTTC. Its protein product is CASSLIQAGANVLTF.